This T cell receptor (beta chain) was found in a study of beta chain features in type 1 diabetes. The authors sorted CD4+ naive, central memory, regulatory and stem cell-like memory cells via CD45RO/CCR7/CD25/CD127/CD95/CD27. On this clone itself: Its antigen is not known.

Broader study findings: No resolution was reached here on whether HLA type influences TCRB rearrangement.

Germline V lookup: CDR1 LGHNA, CDR2 YSLEER. With V trimmed by 0 bases and J by 8 bases, 15 bases remained unmatched. This CDR3 has 20 residues. Every bit of the isolated RNA underwent reverse transcription, so sequencing read expressed TCRB transcripts. Data came from immunoSEQ multiplex PCR; TCRdb stores just in-frame clones and leaves some out. The profile shows around 240,000 clones, about 70% of them singletons. This sequence was found in a man younger than 45 in good health. The sample comprised naive CD4+ T cells from blood. The chain is built from TRBV4-3 and TRBJ2-1, with 14 positions matching TRBD2. In DNA, the CDR3 is TGCGCCAGCAGCCAAGAACCGGGACTAGCGGGAGTAAATGCCCTCGATGAGCAGTTCTTC. It codes for CASSQEPGLAGVNALDEQFF.